This TCR beta chain was profiled in a study of regulatory T cells in long-lasting Graves disease (dated by TCRdb to the early 2020s). Turning to the overall study: In the newly diagnosed Graves' disease group, patients had been taking antithyroid drugs for less than 3 months. The study took place in China and was registered as a clinical trial. A total of about 35 samples underwent TCR sequencing: approximately 13 from persistent and about 20 from newly diagnosed Graves' disease patients. Patients with persistent Graves' disease were compared with patients with newly diagnosed Graves' disease using TCR sequencing and RNA sequencing of peripheral blood. Overall study outcomes, separate from this receptor: Persistent patients shared more public clonotypes among themselves (around 2,700) than newly diagnosed patients did (about 970). Lower TCR Shannon entropy and fewer highly expanded clones were observed in persistent Graves' disease patients than in newly diagnosed patients, which suggested clonal expansion. Only peripheral blood was studied, because thyroid tissue, the primary lesion, was inaccessible. Persistent disease showed preferential use of TRBV28, TRBJ1-2 and TRBJ2-5, whereas newly diagnosed disease favored TRBV20-1 and TRBJ2-1. The authors acknowledged the small sample size as a limitation that may reduce accuracy. Sequencing and analysis were restricted to the TCR beta chain.

Library prep was done by multiplex PCR. The reads were generated on an Illumina HiSeq 4000. iRepertoire HTBI primers and Arm-PCR amplification of CDR3 regions were used to construct TCR beta libraries. Gel purification was performed on PCR products prior to sequencing. In the authors' own workflow: A total of 62 TRBV and 14 TRBJ segments were identified across samples and were used for gene usage analysis of CDR3 amino acid clonotypes. Filtered high-quality paired reads were merged into contigs using COPE and FqMerger. BLAST was used to align contigs to the IMGT TRBV, TRBD and TRBJ reference genes, and CDR3 was defined following IMGT. Any clonotype with a frequency above 0.1% was counted as a highly expanded clone. Repertoire diversity was measured by Shannon entropy, and V-J evenness by the Gini coefficient. Clonotypes shared by more than one individual were considered public. The public sequencing data were trimmed at Q25 with fastp and processed into clonotypes with MiXCR by TCRdb, which kept only in-frame beta chains. Rows are unified per CDR3 protein, each entry keeping the most common DNA and genes. The V and J calls reflect TCRdb's pipeline rather than the authors' work. The sample profile shows over 500,000 distinct CDR3 sequences; about 15% of them were found once. The ten largest account for 18% of the sample.

This specimen's time point label, interpreted: newly diagnosed GD, antithyroid drugs for less than 3 months. RNA was extracted from PBMCs in TRIzol for both TCR sequencing and RNA sequencing. The diagnosis of Graves' disease was made according to American Thyroid Association guidelines. Recruitment of patients was carried out at an endocrinology department in Xi'an, China. From each patient, approximately 10 milliliters of peripheral blood was collected into an EDTA anticoagulant tube. Ficoll Paque Plus density gradient separation was used to isolate PBMCs, and no further T cell sorting was done. An Agilent 2100 Bioanalyzer and agarose gel were used to assess RNA quality, and a NanoDrop 2000 was used to measure RNA concentration. In regard to this clonotype: Its recognized antigen is unknown. The input lacks base qualities; no much larger clone sits a single base away.

The CDR3 goes from the cysteine to the phenylalanine over 14 residues. The kept DNA is CDR3 alone, 42 bases in frame from the first base. The germline V gene encodes CDR1 MNHNS and CDR2 SASEGT. Trimming removed 7 bases from V and 10 bases from J, leaving 17 bases between the germline ends. The same data also went into a second study, on T cells in Graves' hyperthyroidism and ophthalmopathy. As the second publication notes: Stable Graves' hyperthyroidism was defined as the absence of progression to ophthalmopathy over 18 months of follow-up. Hyperthyroidism patients were aged 18 to 65 years and newly diagnosed, with disease duration of less than 2 months. Any patient with an uncontrolled infection, another autoimmune disease, pregnancy or lactation was excluded. Diagnoses relied on clinical symptoms, serum thyroxine and TRAb, thyroid ultrasound and orbital computed tomography. The TCR CDR3 was subjected to a first round of RT-PCR using the HTBI primer set and the Qiagen OneStep RT-PCR kit. Blood samples also contained most of the expanded thyroid clonotypes (frequency above 0.001), which suggests that blood repertoires may reflect thyroid immune responses. A model built on a 13 V-J signature distinguished ophthalmopathy from stable hyperthyroidism, reaching 85% to 90% sensitivity and approximately 81% specificity in cross-validation and 80%/75% in testing. In validation, progression to ophthalmopathy was predicted by the model with more than 65% sensitivity and around 75% specificity, a median of roughly six months before onset. To identify distinguishing TCR V-J signatures, a discovery cohort of about 100 patients was used, comprising 40 to 45 with Graves' ophthalmopathy and roughly 60 with stable Graves' hyperthyroidism. Whether ophthalmopathy could be predicted prospectively was tested in an independent validation cohort made up of roughly 19 hyperthyroidism patients plus 17 patients who later progressed to ophthalmopathy. The roughly 91 discovery patients were randomly divided into training and test sets at a 7:3 ratio. In over five Graves' hyperthyroidism patients, the study also compared T-cell repertoires from thyroid tissue with T-cell repertoires from blood. After blood sampling, hyperthyroidism patients were treated with methimazole at a starting dose of 30 mg daily, and ophthalmopathy patients were treated with high-dose intravenous methylprednisolone. The libraries were constructed in a second round of multiplex PCR and then size-selected and purified. Paired-end sequencing of the libraries was performed with 100 bp reads on an Illumina HiSeq2000. SOAPnuke was used to process the raw data, throwing out any read that contained adapters or uncalled bases, had a mean Phred below 15, or lacked an exact constant-primer or identifier match. High-quality paired reads were merged with COPE v1.2.5, and unique nucleotide sequences were defined as clonotypes. Clonotypes were aligned to IMGT TRBV, TRBD and TRBJ reference segments using MiTCR v1.1. The analysis included only V-J combinations with a frequency above 0.0001, which together covered approximately 99% of the repertoires. The TCS score was defined as F50 (clonal expansion) divided by E x V (chaos), with BLOSUM62-based TCRdist calculated between CDR3 peptides within each V-J. Welch's t-statistics and random forest reduced roughly 540 V-J features to about 12, which were used in a naive Bayes classifier (R e1071). Sample size was not statistically predetermined, and blinding of investigators to group allocation was not performed. TCR Vbeta CDR3 sequencing of approximately 140 peripheral blood samples (about 45 ophthalmopathy, under 80 hyperthyroidism and approximately 17 progressor patients) is reported in the paper.

This clonotype was sampled from a woman aged 25 to 45 with Graves disease. Donor details come from another sample of the same person, matched by shared clones. The sequence joins TRBV6-1 to TRBJ1-6; TRBD1 is perhaps the D gene, given 5 matching bases. The sequencing here drew on peripheral blood mononuclear cells (PBMCs), taken at new diagnosis, from a patient treated with antithyroid drugs. The DNA reads TGTGCCAGCAAGTACGGGACTGGAATATCACCCCTCCACTTT. Translated, this is CASKYGTGISPLHF.